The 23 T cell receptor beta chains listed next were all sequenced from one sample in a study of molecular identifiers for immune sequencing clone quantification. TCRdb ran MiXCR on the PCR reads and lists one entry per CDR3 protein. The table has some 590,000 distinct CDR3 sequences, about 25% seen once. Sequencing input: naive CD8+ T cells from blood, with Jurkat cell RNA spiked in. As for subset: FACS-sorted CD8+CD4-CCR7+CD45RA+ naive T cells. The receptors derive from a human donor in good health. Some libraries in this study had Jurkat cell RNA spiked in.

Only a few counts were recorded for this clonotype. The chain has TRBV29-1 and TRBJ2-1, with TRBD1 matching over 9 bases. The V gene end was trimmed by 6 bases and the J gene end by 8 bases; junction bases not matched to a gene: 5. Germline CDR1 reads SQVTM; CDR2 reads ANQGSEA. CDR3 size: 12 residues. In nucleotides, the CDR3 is TGCAGCGTGCCGGACAGGGGCCATGAGCAGTTCTTC. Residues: CSVPDRGHEQFF.

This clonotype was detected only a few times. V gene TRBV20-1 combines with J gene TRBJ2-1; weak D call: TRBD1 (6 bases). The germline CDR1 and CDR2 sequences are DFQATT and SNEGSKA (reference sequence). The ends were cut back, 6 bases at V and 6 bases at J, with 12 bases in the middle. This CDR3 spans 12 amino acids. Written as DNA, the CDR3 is TGCAGTGCCAGGGGCAGCGGCAATGAGCAGTTCTTC. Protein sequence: CSARGSGNEQFF.

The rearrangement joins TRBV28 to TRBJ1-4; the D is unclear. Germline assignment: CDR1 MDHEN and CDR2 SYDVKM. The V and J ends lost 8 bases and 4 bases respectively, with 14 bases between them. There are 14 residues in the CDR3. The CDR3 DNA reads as TGTGCCAGCGGAACGTGGGCCAGTAATGAAAAACTGTTTTTT. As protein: CASGTWASNEKLFF.

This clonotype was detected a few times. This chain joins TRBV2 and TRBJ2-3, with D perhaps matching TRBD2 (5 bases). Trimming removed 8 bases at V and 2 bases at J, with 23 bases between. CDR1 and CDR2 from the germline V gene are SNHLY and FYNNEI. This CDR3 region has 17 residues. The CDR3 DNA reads TGTGCCAGCGCCGGGCCTTGGAGGACGACCTCCACAGATACGCAGTATTTT. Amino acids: CASAGPWRTTSTDTQYF.

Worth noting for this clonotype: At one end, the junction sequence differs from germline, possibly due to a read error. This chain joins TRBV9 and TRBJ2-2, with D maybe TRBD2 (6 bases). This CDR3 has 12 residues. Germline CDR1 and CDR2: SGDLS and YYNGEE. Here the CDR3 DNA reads TGTGCCAGCAGCCACGGAACCGGGGGGCTGTTTTTT. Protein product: CASSHGTGGLFF.

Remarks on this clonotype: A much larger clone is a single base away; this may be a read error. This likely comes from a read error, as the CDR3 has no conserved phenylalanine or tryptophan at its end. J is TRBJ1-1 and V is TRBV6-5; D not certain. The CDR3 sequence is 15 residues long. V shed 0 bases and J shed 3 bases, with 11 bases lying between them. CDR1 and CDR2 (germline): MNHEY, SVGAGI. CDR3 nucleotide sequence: TGTGCCAGCAGTTACTCGGGCGGGCTAGACACTGAAGCTTTCCTT. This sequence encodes CASSYSGGLDTEAFL.

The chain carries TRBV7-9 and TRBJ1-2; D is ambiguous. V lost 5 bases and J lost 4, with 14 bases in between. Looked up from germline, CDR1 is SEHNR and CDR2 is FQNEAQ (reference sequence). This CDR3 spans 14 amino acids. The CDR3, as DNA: TGTGCCAGCAGCCAAACGAACGGGCCCTATGGCTACACCTTC. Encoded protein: CASSQTNGPYGYTF. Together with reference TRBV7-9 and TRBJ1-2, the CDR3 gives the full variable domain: DTGVSQNPRHKITKRGQNVTFRCDPISEHNRLYWYRQTLGQGPEFLTYFQNEAQLEKSRLLSDRFSAERPKGSFSTLEIQRTEQGDSAMYLCASSQTNGPYGYTFGSGTRLTVV.

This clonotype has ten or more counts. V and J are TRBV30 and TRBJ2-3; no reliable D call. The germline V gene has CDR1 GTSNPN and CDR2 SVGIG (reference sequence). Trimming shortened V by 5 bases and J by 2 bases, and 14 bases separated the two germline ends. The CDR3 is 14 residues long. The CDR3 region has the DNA TGTGCCTGGCAGGAAACGCCTCTCACAGATACGCAGTATTTT. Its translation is CAWQETPLTDTQYF.

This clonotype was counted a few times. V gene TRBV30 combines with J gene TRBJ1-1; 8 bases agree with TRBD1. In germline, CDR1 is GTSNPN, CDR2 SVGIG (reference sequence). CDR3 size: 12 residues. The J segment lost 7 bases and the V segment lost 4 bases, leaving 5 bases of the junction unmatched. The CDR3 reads CAWNRDRHEAFF. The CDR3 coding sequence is TGTGCCTGGAACCGGGACAGGCATGAAGCTTTCTTT. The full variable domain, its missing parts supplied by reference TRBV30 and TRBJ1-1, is SQTIHQWPATLVQPVGSPLSLECTVEGTSNPNLYWYRQAAGRGLQLLFYSVGIGQISSEVPQNLSASRPQDRQFILSSKKLLLSDSGFYLCAWNRDRHEAFFGQGTRLTVV.

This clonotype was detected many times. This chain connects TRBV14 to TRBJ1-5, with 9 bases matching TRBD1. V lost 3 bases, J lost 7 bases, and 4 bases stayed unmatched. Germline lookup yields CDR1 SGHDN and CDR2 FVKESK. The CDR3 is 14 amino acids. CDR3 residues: CASSHGGQGQPQHF. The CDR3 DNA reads TGTGCCAGCAGCCATGGAGGACAGGGGCAGCCCCAGCATTTT.

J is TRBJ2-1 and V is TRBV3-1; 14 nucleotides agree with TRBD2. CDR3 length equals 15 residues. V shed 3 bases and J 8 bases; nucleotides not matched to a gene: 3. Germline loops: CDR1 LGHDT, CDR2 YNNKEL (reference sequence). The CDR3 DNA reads TGTGCCAGCAGCCACAAGGGACTAGCGGGGGATGAGCAGTTCTTC. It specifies CASSHKGLAGDEQFF.

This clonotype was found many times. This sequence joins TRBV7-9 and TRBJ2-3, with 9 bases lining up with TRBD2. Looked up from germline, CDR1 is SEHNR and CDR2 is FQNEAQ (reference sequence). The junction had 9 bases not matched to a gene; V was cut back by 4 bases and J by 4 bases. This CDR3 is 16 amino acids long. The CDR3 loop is CASSSVLSGSSDTQYF. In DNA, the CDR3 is TGTGCCAGCAGCTCAGTCCTTAGCGGGAGCTCAGATACGCAGTATTTT.

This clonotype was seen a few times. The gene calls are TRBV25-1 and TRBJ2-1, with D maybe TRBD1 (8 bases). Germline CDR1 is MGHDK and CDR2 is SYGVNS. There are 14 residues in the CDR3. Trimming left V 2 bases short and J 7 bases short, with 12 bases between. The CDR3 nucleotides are TGTGCCAGCAGTGAAGGACAGGGAGGGAATGAGCAGTTCTTC. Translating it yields CASSEGQGGNEQFF.

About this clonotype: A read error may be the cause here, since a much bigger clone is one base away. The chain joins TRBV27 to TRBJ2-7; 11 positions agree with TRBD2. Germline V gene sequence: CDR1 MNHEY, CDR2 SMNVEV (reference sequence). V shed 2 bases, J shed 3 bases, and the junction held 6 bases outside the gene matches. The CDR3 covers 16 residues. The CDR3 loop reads CASSLAPSGGLYEQYF. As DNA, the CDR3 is TGTGCCAGCAGTTTAGCGCCTAGCGGGGGGCTCTACGAGCAGTACTTC.

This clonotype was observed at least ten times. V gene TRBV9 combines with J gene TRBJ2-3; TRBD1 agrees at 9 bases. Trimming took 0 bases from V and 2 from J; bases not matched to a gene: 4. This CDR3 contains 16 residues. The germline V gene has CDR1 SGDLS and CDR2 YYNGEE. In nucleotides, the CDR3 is TGTGCCAGCAGCGTAGGACAGGGGGATGTCACAGATACGCAGTATTTT. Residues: CASSVGQGDVTDTQYF.

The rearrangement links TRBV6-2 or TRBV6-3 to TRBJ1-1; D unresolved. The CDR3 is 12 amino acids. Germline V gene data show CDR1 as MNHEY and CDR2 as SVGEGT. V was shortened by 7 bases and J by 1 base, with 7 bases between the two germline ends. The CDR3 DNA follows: TGTGCCAGCAATTATCCGAACACTGAAGCTTTCTTT. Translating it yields CASNYPNTEAFF.

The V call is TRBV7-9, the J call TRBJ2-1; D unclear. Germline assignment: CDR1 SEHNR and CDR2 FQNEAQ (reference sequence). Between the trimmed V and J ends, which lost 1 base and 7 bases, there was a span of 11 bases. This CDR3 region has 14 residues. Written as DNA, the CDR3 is TGTGCCAGCAGCTTAGGGGGTCTAAGAAATGAGCAGTTCTTC. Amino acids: CASSLGGLRNEQFF.

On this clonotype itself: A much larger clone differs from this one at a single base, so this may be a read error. This chain's CDR3 is CASSQDMAPHEAFF. CDR3 nucleotide sequence: TGCGCCAGCAGCCAAGACATGGCCCCCCATGAAGCTTTCTTT. V usage is TRBV4-3 and J usage is TRBJ1-1; D not certain. Trimming removed 0 bases at V and 7 bases at J, with 12 bases between. This CDR3 comprises 14 residues. Per germline, CDR1 LGHNA and CDR2 YSLEER.

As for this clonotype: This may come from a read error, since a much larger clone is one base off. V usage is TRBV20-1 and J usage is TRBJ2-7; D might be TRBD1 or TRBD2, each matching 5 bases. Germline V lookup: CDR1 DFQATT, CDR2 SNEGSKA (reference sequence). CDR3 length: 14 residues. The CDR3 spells CSANPGTVSYEQCF. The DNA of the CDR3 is TGCAGTGCGAACCCCGGGACGGTTTCCTACGAGCAGTGCTTC.

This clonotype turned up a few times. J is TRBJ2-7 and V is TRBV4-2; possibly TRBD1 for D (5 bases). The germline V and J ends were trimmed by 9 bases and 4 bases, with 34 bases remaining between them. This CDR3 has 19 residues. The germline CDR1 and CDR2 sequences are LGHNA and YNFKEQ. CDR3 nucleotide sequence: TGTGCCAGGTGGGGCAGGGCGCTGGGCCGCACACCCCCAAGGTACGAGCAGTACTTC. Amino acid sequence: CARWGRALGRTPPRYEQYF.

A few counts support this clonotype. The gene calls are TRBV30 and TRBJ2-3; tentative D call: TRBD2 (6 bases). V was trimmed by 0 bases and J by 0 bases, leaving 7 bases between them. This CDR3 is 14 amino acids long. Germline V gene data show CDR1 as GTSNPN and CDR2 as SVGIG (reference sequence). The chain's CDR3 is CAWSVSGSTDTQYF. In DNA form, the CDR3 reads TGTGCCTGGAGTGTAAGCGGGAGCACAGATACGCAGTATTTT. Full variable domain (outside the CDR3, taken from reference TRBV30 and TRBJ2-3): SQTIHQWPATLVQPVGSPLSLECTVEGTSNPNLYWYRQAAGRGLQLLFYSVGIGQISSEVPQNLSASRPQDRQFILSSKKLLLSDSGFYLCAWSVSGSTDTQYFGPGTRLTVL.

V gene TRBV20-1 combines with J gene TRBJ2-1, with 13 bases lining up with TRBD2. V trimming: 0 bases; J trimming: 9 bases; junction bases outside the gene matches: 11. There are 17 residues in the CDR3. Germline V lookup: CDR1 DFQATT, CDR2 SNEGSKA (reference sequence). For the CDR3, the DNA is TGCAGTGCTAGAGATCCGATACTAGCGGGGGGGCCTGGTGAGCAGTTCTTC. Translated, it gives CSARDPILAGGPGEQFF.

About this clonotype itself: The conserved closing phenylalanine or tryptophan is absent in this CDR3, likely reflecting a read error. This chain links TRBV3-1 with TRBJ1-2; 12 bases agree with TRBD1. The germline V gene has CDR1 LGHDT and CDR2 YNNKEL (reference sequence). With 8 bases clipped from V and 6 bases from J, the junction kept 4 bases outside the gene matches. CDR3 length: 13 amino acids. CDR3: CASGTGGAHGYTY. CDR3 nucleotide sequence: TGTGCCAGCGGGACAGGGGGCGCCCATGGCTACACCTAC.